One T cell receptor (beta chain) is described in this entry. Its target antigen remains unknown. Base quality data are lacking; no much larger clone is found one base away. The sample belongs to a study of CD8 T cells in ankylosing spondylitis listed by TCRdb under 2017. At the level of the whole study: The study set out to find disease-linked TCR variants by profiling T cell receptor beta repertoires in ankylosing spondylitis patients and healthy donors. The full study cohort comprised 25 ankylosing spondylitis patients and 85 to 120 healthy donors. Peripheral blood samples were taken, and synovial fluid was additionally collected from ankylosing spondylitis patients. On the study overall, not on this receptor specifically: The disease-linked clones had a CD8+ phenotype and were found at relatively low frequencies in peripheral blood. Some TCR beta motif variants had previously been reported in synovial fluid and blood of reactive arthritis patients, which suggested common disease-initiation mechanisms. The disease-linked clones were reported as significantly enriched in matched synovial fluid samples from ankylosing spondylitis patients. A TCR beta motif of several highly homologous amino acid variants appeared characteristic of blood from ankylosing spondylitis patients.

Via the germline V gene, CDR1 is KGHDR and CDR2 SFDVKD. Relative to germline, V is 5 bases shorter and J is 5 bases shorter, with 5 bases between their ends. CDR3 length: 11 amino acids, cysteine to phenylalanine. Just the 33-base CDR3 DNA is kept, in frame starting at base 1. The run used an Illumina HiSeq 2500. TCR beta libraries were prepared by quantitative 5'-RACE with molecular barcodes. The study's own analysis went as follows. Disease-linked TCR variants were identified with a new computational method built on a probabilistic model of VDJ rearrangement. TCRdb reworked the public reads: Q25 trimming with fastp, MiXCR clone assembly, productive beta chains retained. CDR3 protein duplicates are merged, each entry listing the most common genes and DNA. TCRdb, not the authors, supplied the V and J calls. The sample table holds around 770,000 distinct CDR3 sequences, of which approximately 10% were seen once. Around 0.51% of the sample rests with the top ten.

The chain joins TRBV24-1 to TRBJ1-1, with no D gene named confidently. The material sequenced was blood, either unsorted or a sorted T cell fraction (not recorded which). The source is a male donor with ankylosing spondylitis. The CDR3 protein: CATSVTTEAFF. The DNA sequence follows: TGTGCCACCAGTGTAACGACTGAAGCTTTCTTT.